Each of the 2 T cell receptor beta chains below was sequenced from the same sample in a study of metastatic and nonmetastatic thyroid tumors (dated by TCRdb to the early 2020s). The library was produced with PCR. The listed sequencing device is Illumina HiSeq 4000. Starting from the raw public reads, TCRdb applied fastp trimming at Q25, assembled clones with MiXCR and retained in-frame beta chains. In all, the sample holds 15,000 to 19,000 clones, and 23% of those were seen once. The ten largest clones represent roughly 12% of the sample. No patient had received any treatment before thyroid surgery. The source material was tumor tissue. The receptors were sampled from a female donor with papillary thyroid cancer or a benign thyroid nodule (not recorded which). Some clones in this sample may be carry-over from other donors' samples.

This clone was seen repeatedly, ten times or more. Possible read error: a much larger clone is one base away. The genes are TRBV4-2 and TRBJ2-5; the D call may be TRBD1 or TRBD2 (5 bases each). This CDR3 region has 15 residues. The germline gives CDR1 LGHNA, CDR2 YNFKEQ. Trimming took off 4 bases at V and 2 bases at J, with 14 bases between the two ends. The CDR3 DNA follows: TGTGCCAGCAGCCCGGGACGAGCGGATCAAGAGACCCAGTACTTC. Translation gives CASSPGRADQETQYF.

This clone was detected ten times or more. This chain links TRBV2 with TRBJ2-5, with a possible D match to TRBD1 (6 bases). Trimming cost V 5 bases and J 2 bases, with 9 bases left between them. This CDR3 has 13 amino acids. CDR1 is SNHLY and CDR2 is FYNNEI in the germline V gene. CDR3 amino acids: CASSWTVQETQYF. CDR3 coding DNA: TGTGCCAGCAGTTGGACAGTTCAAGAGACCCAGTACTTC.